The 8 T cell receptor beta chains below all came from one sample that was sequenced in a study of blood T cells in healthy people across ages. It was with a sample-barcoded 5' primer and a J-beta primer mix that a second PCR of about 6 to 11 cycles was run. TCRdb analysed the 5' RACE reads with MiXCR anew, one entry per CDR3 protein. The sample contains around 700,000 distinct CDR3 sequences, around 25% of which appear only once. This sample also appeared in a second study, on T cells of mothers and their children.

Specimen: blood. These receptors originate from a boy aged 10-17 years in good health.

The genes are TRBV6-1 and TRBJ1-2; D is perhaps TRBD1 (5 bases). The V and J ends lost 0 bases and 5 bases respectively, with 13 bases between them. The CDR3 is 15 amino acids. CDR1 is MNHNS, CDR2 SASEGT, per germline. This CDR3 reads CASSEAPDRPYGYTF. The CDR3 DNA follows: TGTGCCAGCAGTGAAGCCCCTGACAGACCATATGGCTACACCTTC.

This clonotype was found a few times. The genes are TRBV7-3 and TRBJ2-5; D possibly matches TRBD1 or TRBD2 (7 bases each). Trimming pared 5 bases from V and 2 bases from J, leaving 15 bases between. This CDR3 contains 15 residues. Per germline, CDR1 SGHTA and CDR2 FQGTGA. The CDR3, as DNA: TGTGCCAGCAGCCGGACGGGGGGACAGCAAGAGACCCAGTACTTC. Amino acids: CASSRTGGQQETQYF.

This clonotype was seen once. V is TRBV5-1 and J is TRBJ2-3, with D tentatively TRBD2 (5 bases). Per the germline V gene, CDR1 is SGHRS and CDR2 is YFSETQ. This CDR3 has 14 residues. Deletions cut 1 base from V and 6 bases from J, with 12 bases between. The CDR3, as DNA: TGCGCCAGCAGCTTGAGAGGGTTGGAGGATACGCAGTATTTT. Protein sequence: CASSLRGLEDTQYF.

This rearrangement joins TRBV29-1 to TRBJ2-2; possibly TRBD1 for D (5 bases). The CDR3 has 13 residues. Germline lookup yields CDR1 SQVTM and CDR2 ANQGSEA. Trimming stripped 8 bases from V and 4 bases from J, with 14 bases between. The CDR3 region has the DNA TGCAGCATCAAGACAGTCCCCACCGGGGAGCTGTTTTTT. It codes for CSIKTVPTGELFF.

This clonotype was observed a handful of times. In DNA form, the CDR3 reads TGCGCCAGCAGCCAAGATCATCTAGCGAACAATGAGCAGTTCTTC. Its protein is CASSQDHLANNEQFF. The chain uses TRBV4-1 and TRBJ2-1; D perhaps matches TRBD2 (6 bases). The CDR3 length is 15 residues. The germline CDR1 and CDR2 sequences are MGHRA and YSYEKL. V was clipped by 0 bases and J by 5 bases, with 11 bases between them.

The chain links TRBV15 to TRBJ2-4; weak D call: TRBD1 (5 bases). The CDR3 is 15 amino acids. Germline V gives CDR1 LNHNV, CDR2 YYDKDF (reference sequence). The ends were cut back, 3 bases at V and 0 bases at J, with 9 bases in the middle. CDR3 sequence: CATSRTAIAKNIQYF. CDR3 bases: TGTGCCACCAGCAGGACAGCTATAGCCAAAAACATTCAGTACTTC.

V usage is TRBV4-1 and J usage is TRBJ2-3, with 10 positions matching TRBD1. Germline CDR1 is MGHRA and CDR2 is YSYEKL. The junction had 10 bases not matched to a gene; V was cut back by 6 bases and J by 1 base. This CDR3 contains 17 residues. Here the CDR3 DNA reads TGCGCCAGCAGTCCGATAGCCGGGACAGGGGGCACAGATACGCAGTATTTT. Its translation: CASSPIAGTGGTDTQYF.

This rearrangement joins TRBV28 to TRBJ2-6; D unresolved. The length of the CDR3 is 13 residues. Germline CDR1 MDHEN, CDR2 SYDVKM. Between the trimmed V and J ends, which lost 5 bases and 3 bases, there was a span of 5 bases. The CDR3 here is CASSSFGANVLTF. The CDR3 DNA is TGTGCCAGCAGTAGCTTTGGGGCCAACGTCCTGACTTTC.